The rows below give T cell receptor beta chains drawn from one sample of a study of shared clonotypes between healthy human individuals. The data were produced by immunoSEQ multiplex PCR, yet TCRdb's version contains in-frame clones alone and is incomplete. The table shows approximately 530,000 clones, with 95% to 97% occurring only once. The sequencing input was naive CD4+ T cells sorted from blood. These receptor sequences come from a woman under 40 in good health. Each CDR3 is given with its conserved first and last residue. The order of the fields is V gene, D gene, clone size, CDR3 length, J gene, CDR3 protein, CDR3 DNA. The D gene is left open where the match is weak. The size of a clone is reported for some rows only, either as once, few or many, or as a class for expanded clones.

v_call: TRBV28
d_call: -
clone_size: -
cdr3_length: 14
j_call: TRBJ1-1
cdr3_aa: CASSLHNRDTEAFF
cdr3_nt: TGTGCCAGCAGTTTACATAATAGGGATACTGAAGCTTTCTTT

v_call: TRBV7-8
d_call: -
clone_size: -
cdr3_length: 14
j_call: TRBJ1-4
cdr3_aa: CASSPTYRERDLFF
cdr3_nt: TGTGCCAGCAGCCCAACCTACCGGGAGCGGGATCTGTTTTTT

v_call: TRBV23-1
d_call: -
clone_size: -
cdr3_length: 14
j_call: TRBJ2-7
cdr3_aa: CASSLRASPYEQYF
cdr3_nt: TGCGCCAGCTCCCTGAGGGCCTCACCGTACGAGCAGTACTTC

v_call: TRBV6-5
d_call: -
clone_size: once
cdr3_length: 15
j_call: TRBJ2-7
cdr3_aa: CASSSSGRGGYEQYF
cdr3_nt: TGTGCCAGCAGTTCCTCAGGGAGAGGAGGCTACGAGCAGTACTTC

v_call: TRBV30
d_call: -
clone_size: -
cdr3_length: 14
j_call: TRBJ2-7
cdr3_aa: CAGGMQGAELEQYF
cdr3_nt: TGTGCTGGGGGGATGCAGGGAGCTGAACTCGAGCAGTACTTC

v_call: TRBV5-1
d_call: -
clone_size: -
cdr3_length: 16
j_call: TRBJ2-1
cdr3_aa: CASSPPLAKIYNEQFF
cdr3_nt: TGCGCCAGCAGCCCGCCACTAGCAAAAATTTACAATGAGCAGTTCTTC

v_call: TRBV5-1
d_call: -
clone_size: -
cdr3_length: 15
j_call: TRBJ1-4
cdr3_aa: CASSPGGGGSEKLFF
cdr3_nt: TGCGCCAGCAGCCCTGGTGGAGGCGGGAGTGAAAAACTGTTTTTT

v_call: TRBV28
d_call: -
clone_size: -
cdr3_length: 11
j_call: TRBJ2-7
cdr3_aa: CASSAPSEQYF
cdr3_nt: TGTGCCAGCAGTGCCCCCTCCGAGCAGTACTTC

v_call: TRBV28
d_call: TRBD2
clone_size: -
cdr3_length: 16
j_call: TRBJ2-2
cdr3_aa: CASRPRLALSTGELFF
cdr3_nt: TGTGCCAGCAGGCCGAGACTAGCCCTCTCCACCGGGGAGCTGTTTTTT

v_call: TRBV5-6
d_call: -
clone_size: -
cdr3_length: 15
j_call: TRBJ2-1
cdr3_aa: CASSPQGNQYNEQFF
cdr3_nt: TGTGCCAGCAGCCCACAGGGAAACCAATACAATGAGCAGTTCTTC

v_call: TRBV4-1
d_call: -
clone_size: -
cdr3_length: 14
j_call: TRBJ1-1
cdr3_aa: CASSQVVKNTEAFF
cdr3_nt: TGCGCCAGCAGCCAAGTTGTGAAAAACACTGAAGCTTTCTTT

v_call: TRBV9
d_call: TRBD2
clone_size: -
cdr3_length: 14
j_call: TRBJ2-1
cdr3_aa: CASSGTSGINEQFF
cdr3_nt: TGTGCCAGCAGTGGGACTAGCGGGATCAATGAGCAGTTCTTC

v_call: TRBV15
d_call: TRBD2
clone_size: -
cdr3_length: 17
j_call: TRBJ2-5
cdr3_aa: CATSRDRGRETGETQYF
cdr3_nt: TGTGCCACCAGCAGAGATCGAGGGCGGGAGACGGGAGAGACCCAGTACTTC

v_call: TRBV11-3
d_call: TRBD2
clone_size: -
cdr3_length: 16
j_call: TRBJ2-1
cdr3_aa: CASSLGSGSSYNEQFF
cdr3_nt: TGTGCCAGCAGCTTAGGTAGCGGGAGCTCCTACAATGAGCAGTTCTTC

v_call: TRBV18
d_call: -
clone_size: -
cdr3_length: 16
j_call: TRBJ2-7
cdr3_aa: CASSPQSLRDYHEQYF
cdr3_nt: TGTGCCAGCTCACCACAATCTCTCAGGGATTACCACGAGCAGTACTTC

v_call: TRBV2
d_call: -
clone_size: -
cdr3_length: 15
j_call: TRBJ1-5
cdr3_aa: CASNPATRGNQPQHF
cdr3_nt: TGTGCCAGCAATCCTGCGACCAGGGGTAATCAGCCCCAGCATTTT

v_call: TRBV19
d_call: -
clone_size: once
cdr3_length: 16
j_call: TRBJ1-2
cdr3_aa: CASSIFPADVYYGYTF
cdr3_nt: TGTGCCAGTAGTATCTTTCCCGCAGACGTTTACTATGGCTACACCTTC

v_call: TRBV7-9
d_call: -
clone_size: -
cdr3_length: 15
j_call: TRBJ2-1
cdr3_aa: CASSPRWDTDNEQFF
cdr3_nt: TGTGCCAGCAGCCCGCGTTGGGACACTGACAATGAGCAGTTCTTC

v_call: TRBV28
d_call: -
clone_size: -
cdr3_length: 15
j_call: TRBJ1-1
cdr3_aa: CASSLSLSGSTEAFF
cdr3_nt: TGTGCCAGCAGTTTATCTCTTTCGGGCAGCACTGAAGCTTTCTTT

v_call: TRBV6-6
d_call: -
clone_size: -
cdr3_length: 15
j_call: TRBJ2-1
cdr3_aa: CASSYSQAAYNEQFF
cdr3_nt: TGTGCCAGCAGTTACTCGCAGGCGGCCTACAATGAGCAGTTCTTC

v_call: TRBV10-2
d_call: -
clone_size: -
cdr3_length: 10
j_call: TRBJ1-1
cdr3_aa: CARGGTEAFF
cdr3_nt: TGCGCCAGAGGGGGCACTGAAGCTTTCTTT

v_call: TRBV4-2
d_call: -
clone_size: -
cdr3_length: 17
j_call: TRBJ2-3
cdr3_aa: CASSQDPVLPSTDTQYF
cdr3_nt: TGTGCCAGCAGCCAAGATCCGGTGCTTCCTAGCACAGATACGCAGTATTTT

v_call: TRBV2
d_call: -
clone_size: -
cdr3_length: 14
j_call: TRBJ1-3
cdr3_aa: CASSEGARGNTIYF
cdr3_nt: TGTGCCAGCAGTGAAGGGGCCAGGGGAAACACCATATATTTT

v_call: TRBV7-9
d_call: -
clone_size: -
cdr3_length: 12
j_call: TRBJ2-7
cdr3_aa: CASSLGYRGQYF
cdr3_nt: TGTGCCAGCAGCTTAGGTTACCGGGGGCAGTACTTC

v_call: TRBV7-9
d_call: -
clone_size: -
cdr3_length: 13
j_call: TRBJ1-2
cdr3_aa: CASSRTGNYGYTF
cdr3_nt: TGTGCCAGCAGCCGAACAGGGAACTATGGCTACACCTTC

v_call: TRBV28
d_call: -
clone_size: -
cdr3_length: 14
j_call: TRBJ2-2
cdr3_aa: CASSSGQNTGELFF
cdr3_nt: TGTGCCAGCAGTTCTGGGCAGAACACCGGGGAGCTGTTTTTT

v_call: TRBV18
d_call: -
clone_size: -
cdr3_length: 14
j_call: TRBJ1-5
cdr3_aa: CASSPADGHQPQHF
cdr3_nt: TGTGCCAGCTCACCGGCCGACGGACATCAGCCCCAGCATTTT

v_call: TRBV7-9
d_call: TRBD1
clone_size: -
cdr3_length: 17
j_call: TRBJ1-2
cdr3_aa: CASSLLGDRDVKDGYTF
cdr3_nt: TGTGCCAGCAGCTTACTAGGGGACAGGGACGTGAAGGATGGCTACACCTTC

v_call: TRBV27
d_call: TRBD2
clone_size: -
cdr3_length: 16
j_call: TRBJ2-2
cdr3_aa: CASSLWSGRATGELFF
cdr3_nt: TGTGCCAGCAGTTTATGGAGCGGGAGGGCCACCGGGGAGCTGTTTTTT

v_call: TRBV29-1
d_call: -
clone_size: -
cdr3_length: 13
j_call: TRBJ1-3
cdr3_aa: CSGMPWGGNTIYF
cdr3_nt: TGCAGCGGTATGCCTTGGGGCGGAAACACCATATATTTT

v_call: TRBV18
d_call: -
clone_size: -
cdr3_length: 13
j_call: TRBJ1-5
cdr3_aa: CASSPSTDQPQHF
cdr3_nt: TGTGCCAGCTCACCGTCGACCGATCAGCCCCAGCATTTT

v_call: TRBV30
d_call: TRBD2
clone_size: once
cdr3_length: 14
j_call: TRBJ2-1
cdr3_aa: CAWKTSGAYNEQFF
cdr3_nt: TGTGCCTGGAAGACTAGCGGGGCATACAATGAGCAGTTCTTC

v_call: TRBV18
d_call: TRBD2
clone_size: -
cdr3_length: 16
j_call: TRBJ2-7
cdr3_aa: CASSPGLAGNSYEQYF
cdr3_nt: TGTGCCAGCTCACCGGGACTAGCGGGGAACTCCTACGAGCAGTACTTC

v_call: TRBV5-5
d_call: -
clone_size: -
cdr3_length: 12
j_call: TRBJ1-2
cdr3_aa: CASSLAGDGYTF
cdr3_nt: TGTGCCAGCAGCTTAGCAGGTGATGGCTACACCTTC

v_call: TRBV20-1
d_call: -
clone_size: -
cdr3_length: 11
j_call: TRBJ2-5
cdr3_aa: CSARPQETQYF
cdr3_nt: TGCAGTGCTAGACCTCAAGAGACCCAGTACTTC

v_call: TRBV5-1
d_call: -
clone_size: once
cdr3_length: 16
j_call: TRBJ1-2
cdr3_aa: CASSPGLDRPNYGYTF
cdr3_nt: TGCGCCAGCAGCCCTGGCCTTGACAGACCTAACTATGGCTACACCTTC

v_call: TRBV27
d_call: TRBD2
clone_size: -
cdr3_length: 18
j_call: TRBJ2-3
cdr3_aa: CASSLKAGVRSSTDTQYF
cdr3_nt: TGTGCCAGCAGCCTCAAGGCGGGAGTACGGTCTAGCACAGATACGCAGTATTTT

v_call: TRBV29-1
d_call: TRBD1
clone_size: -
cdr3_length: 16
j_call: TRBJ1-2
cdr3_aa: CSVSPGTGGSNYGYTF
cdr3_nt: TGCAGCGTAAGTCCCGGGACAGGGGGCTCCAACTATGGCTACACCTTC

v_call: TRBV28
d_call: -
clone_size: -
cdr3_length: 16
j_call: TRBJ2-5
cdr3_aa: CASSLGLTRGEETQYF
cdr3_nt: TGTGCCAGCAGTTTGGGGTTAACAAGGGGGGAAGAGACCCAGTACTTC

v_call: TRBV27
d_call: -
clone_size: once
cdr3_length: 14
j_call: TRBJ2-1
cdr3_aa: CASSLRGSYNEQFF
cdr3_nt: TGTGCCAGCAGTTTACGGGGCTCCTACAATGAGCAGTTCTTC

v_call: TRBV6-1
d_call: TRBD1
clone_size: -
cdr3_length: 14
j_call: TRBJ2-7
cdr3_aa: CASSLTGSRYEQYF
cdr3_nt: TGTGCCAGCAGCCTGACAGGGAGTCGCTACGAGCAGTACTTC

v_call: TRBV11-2
d_call: TRBD1
clone_size: -
cdr3_length: 16
j_call: TRBJ2-2
cdr3_aa: CASSWRQGANTGELFF
cdr3_nt: TGTGCCAGCAGCTGGCGACAGGGGGCGAACACCGGGGAGCTGTTTTTT

v_call: TRBV15
d_call: -
clone_size: -
cdr3_length: 14
j_call: TRBJ2-1
cdr3_aa: CATSSPPLWNEQFF
cdr3_nt: TGTGCCACCAGCTCCCCACCCCTTTGGAATGAGCAGTTCTTC

v_call: TRBV5-6
d_call: TRBD1
clone_size: -
cdr3_length: 16
j_call: TRBJ1-2
cdr3_aa: CASSLVRGTMNYGYTF
cdr3_nt: TGTGCCAGCAGCTTGGTCAGGGGGACTATGAACTATGGCTACACCTTC

v_call: TRBV9
d_call: -
clone_size: -
cdr3_length: 13
j_call: TRBJ2-5
cdr3_aa: CASSPAQGETQYF
cdr3_nt: TGTGCCAGCAGCCCCGCGCAGGGAGAGACCCAGTACTTC

v_call: TRBV19
d_call: -
clone_size: -
cdr3_length: 18
j_call: TRBJ2-1
cdr3_aa: CASSIKRKLPSSYNEQFF
cdr3_nt: TGTGCCAGTAGTATTAAGCGGAAACTCCCGAGCTCCTACAATGAGCAGTTCTTC

v_call: TRBV5-8
d_call: -
clone_size: -
cdr3_length: 14
j_call: TRBJ2-5
cdr3_aa: CASSVTRFQETQYF
cdr3_nt: TGTGCCAGCAGCGTCACTAGATTCCAAGAGACCCAGTACTTC

v_call: TRBV6-6
d_call: -
clone_size: -
cdr3_length: 13
j_call: TRBJ2-7
cdr3_aa: CASEDGTSYEQYF
cdr3_nt: TGTGCCAGCGAAGACGGAACCAGCTACGAGCAGTACTTC

v_call: TRBV28
d_call: TRBD1
clone_size: -
cdr3_length: 15
j_call: TRBJ1-5
cdr3_aa: CASRRGGWDNQPQHF
cdr3_nt: TGTGCCAGCCGACGAGGGGGCTGGGACAATCAGCCCCAGCATTTT

v_call: TRBV6-4
d_call: -
clone_size: -
cdr3_length: 16
j_call: TRBJ1-6
cdr3_aa: CARPTSRNSYNSPLHF
cdr3_nt: TGTGCCAGACCTACTTCCAGGAACTCCTATAATTCACCCCTCCACTTT

v_call: TRBV15
d_call: -
clone_size: once
cdr3_length: 17
j_call: TRBJ2-4
cdr3_aa: CATSRDLGRGVGNIQYF
cdr3_nt: TGTGCCACCAGCAGAGATCTAGGCAGGGGGGTTGGCAACATTCAGTACTTC

v_call: TRBV10-1
d_call: TRBD2
clone_size: -
cdr3_length: 16
j_call: TRBJ2-1
cdr3_aa: CASSESGRGLYNEQFF
cdr3_nt: TGCGCCAGCAGTGAGTCGGGGAGGGGACTTTACAATGAGCAGTTCTTC

v_call: TRBV7-3
d_call: -
clone_size: -
cdr3_length: 15
j_call: TRBJ2-7
cdr3_aa: CASSGGGSGPYEQYF
cdr3_nt: TGTGCCAGCAGCGGGGGCGGTAGCGGGCCCTACGAGCAGTACTTC

v_call: TRBV2
d_call: -
clone_size: -
cdr3_length: 14
j_call: TRBJ2-3
cdr3_aa: CASSGLASTDTQYF
cdr3_nt: TGTGCCAGCAGTGGTCTAGCGAGCACAGATACGCAGTATTTT

v_call: TRBV5-4
d_call: -
clone_size: -
cdr3_length: 14
j_call: TRBJ2-5
cdr3_aa: CASSLADSQETQYF
cdr3_nt: TGTGCCAGCAGCTTAGCGGACAGCCAAGAGACCCAGTACTTC